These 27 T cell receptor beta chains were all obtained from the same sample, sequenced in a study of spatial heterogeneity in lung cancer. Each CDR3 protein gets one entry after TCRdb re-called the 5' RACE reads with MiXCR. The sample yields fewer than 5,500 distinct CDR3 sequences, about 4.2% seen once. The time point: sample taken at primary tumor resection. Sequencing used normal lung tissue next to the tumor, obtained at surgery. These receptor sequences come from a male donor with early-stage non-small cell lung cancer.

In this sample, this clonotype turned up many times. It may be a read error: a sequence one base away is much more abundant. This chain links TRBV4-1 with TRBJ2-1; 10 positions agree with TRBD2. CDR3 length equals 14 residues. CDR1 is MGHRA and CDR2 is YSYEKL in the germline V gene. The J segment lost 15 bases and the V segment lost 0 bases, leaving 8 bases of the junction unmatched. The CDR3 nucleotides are TGCGCCAGCAGCCAAGATGAACGAGCGGGAGGGGCGTTCTTC. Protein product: CASSQDERAGGAFF.

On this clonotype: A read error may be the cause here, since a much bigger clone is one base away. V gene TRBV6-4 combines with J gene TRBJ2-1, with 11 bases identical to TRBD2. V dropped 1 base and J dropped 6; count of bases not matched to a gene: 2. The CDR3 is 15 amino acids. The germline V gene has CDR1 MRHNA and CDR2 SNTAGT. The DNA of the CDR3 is TGTGCCAGCAGTGACTTTAGCGGGGGGGCCAATGAGCAGTTCTTC. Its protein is CASSDFSGGANEQFF.

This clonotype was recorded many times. CDR3: CASSPGVRAAGADTQYF. The CDR3 DNA reads TGTGCCAGCAGCCCCGGAGTAAGAGCCGCGGGGGCAGATACGCAGTATTTT. The chain combines TRBV7-6 with TRBJ2-3, with 7 bases identical to TRBD2. Germline CDR1 is SGHVS and CDR2 is FNYEAQ. The CDR3 spans 17 residues. V dropped 5 bases and J dropped 4; count of bases not matched to a gene: 15.

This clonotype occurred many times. The CDR3 DNA follows: TGTGCCAGCAGCTTATCTGGCACTGAAGCTTTCTTT. It codes for CASSLSGTEAFF. The gene calls are TRBV7-9 and TRBJ1-1; D call uncertain. CDR1 and CDR2 (germline): SEHNR, FQNEAQ (reference sequence). The length of the CDR3 is 12 residues. V lost 2 bases and J 4 bases, leaving 5 bases between the germline ends.

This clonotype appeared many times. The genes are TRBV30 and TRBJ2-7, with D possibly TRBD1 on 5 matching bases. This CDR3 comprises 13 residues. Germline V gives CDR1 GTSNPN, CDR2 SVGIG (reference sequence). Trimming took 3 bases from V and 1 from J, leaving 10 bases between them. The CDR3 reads CAWRAAGSYEQYF. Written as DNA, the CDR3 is TGTGCCTGGAGGGCGGCAGGGTCCTACGAGCAGTACTTC. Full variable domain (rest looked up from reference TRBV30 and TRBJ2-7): SQTIHQWPATLVQPVGSPLSLECTVEGTSNPNLYWYRQAAGRGLQLLFYSVGIGQISSEVPQNLSASRPQDRQFILSSKKLLLSDSGFYLCAWRAAGSYEQYFGPGTRLTVT.

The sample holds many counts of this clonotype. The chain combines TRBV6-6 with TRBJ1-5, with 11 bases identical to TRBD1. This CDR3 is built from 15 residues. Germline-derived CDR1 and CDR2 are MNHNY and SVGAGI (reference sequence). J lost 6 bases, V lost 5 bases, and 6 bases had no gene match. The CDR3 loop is CASSGQGASTQPQHF. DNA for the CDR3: TGTGCCAGCAGTGGACAGGGGGCATCCACTCAGCCCCAGCATTTT.

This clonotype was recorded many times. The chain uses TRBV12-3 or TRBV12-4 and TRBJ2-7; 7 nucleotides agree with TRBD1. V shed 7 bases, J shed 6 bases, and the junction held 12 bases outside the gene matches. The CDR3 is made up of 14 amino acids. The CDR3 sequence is CASTSDRISLEQYF. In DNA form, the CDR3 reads TGTGCCAGCACCTCGGACAGGATCTCCCTCGAGCAGTACTTC.

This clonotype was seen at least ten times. CDR3 loop: CASSPGTRSGGYTF. The CDR3 DNA sequence: TGTGCCAGCAGTCCCGGGACACGCTCGGGGGGCTACACCTTC. V is TRBV3-1 and J is TRBJ1-2, with D perhaps matching TRBD1 (6 bases). The CDR3 runs 14 residues. V was pared by 6 bases and J by 8 bases, with 19 bases between. CDR1 is LGHDT and CDR2 is YNNKEL in the germline V gene (reference sequence).

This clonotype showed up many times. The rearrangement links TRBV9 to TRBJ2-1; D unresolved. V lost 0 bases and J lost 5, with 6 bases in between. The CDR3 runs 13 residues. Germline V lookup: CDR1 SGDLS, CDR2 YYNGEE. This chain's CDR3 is CASSVALNNEQFF. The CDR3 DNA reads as TGTGCCAGCAGCGTAGCCCTCAACAATGAGCAGTTCTTC.

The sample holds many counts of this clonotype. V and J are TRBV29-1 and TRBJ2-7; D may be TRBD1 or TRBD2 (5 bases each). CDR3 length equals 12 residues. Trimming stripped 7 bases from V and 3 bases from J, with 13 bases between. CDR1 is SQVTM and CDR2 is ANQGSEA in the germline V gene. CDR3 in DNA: TGCAGCGGCCGGGACGGTGACTACGAGCAGTACTTC. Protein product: CSGRDGDYEQYF.

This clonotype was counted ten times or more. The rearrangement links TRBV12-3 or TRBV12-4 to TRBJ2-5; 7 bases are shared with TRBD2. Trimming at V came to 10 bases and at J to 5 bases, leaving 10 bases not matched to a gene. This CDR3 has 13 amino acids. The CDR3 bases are TGTGCCACCGGGGAGGGGCGACGGGAGACCCAGTACTTC. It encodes CATGEGRRETQYF.

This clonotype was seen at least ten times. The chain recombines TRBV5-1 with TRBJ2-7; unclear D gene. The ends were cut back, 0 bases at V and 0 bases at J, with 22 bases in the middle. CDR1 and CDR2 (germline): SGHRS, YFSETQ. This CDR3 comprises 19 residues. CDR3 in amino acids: CASSLVWQEFFQSSYEQYF. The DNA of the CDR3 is TGCGCCAGCAGCTTGGTGTGGCAGGAGTTTTTTCAAAGCTCCTACGAGCAGTACTTC.

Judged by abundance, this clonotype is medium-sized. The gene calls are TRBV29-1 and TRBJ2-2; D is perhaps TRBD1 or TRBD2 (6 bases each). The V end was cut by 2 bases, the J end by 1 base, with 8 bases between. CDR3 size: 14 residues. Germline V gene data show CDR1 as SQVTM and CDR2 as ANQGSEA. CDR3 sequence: CSVEKGGNTGELFF. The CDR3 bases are TGCAGCGTTGAAAAGGGGGGGAACACCGGGGAGCTGTTTTTT.

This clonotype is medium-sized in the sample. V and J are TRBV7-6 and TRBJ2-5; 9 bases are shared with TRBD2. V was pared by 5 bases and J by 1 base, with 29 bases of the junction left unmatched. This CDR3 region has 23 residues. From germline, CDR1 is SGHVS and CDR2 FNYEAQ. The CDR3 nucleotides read TGTGCCAGCAGCCCCCTTGGGGTAGCGGGGGTGCAACAACGTCGCAAGGCCCAAGAGACCCAGTACTTC. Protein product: CASSPLGVAGVQQRRKAQETQYF.

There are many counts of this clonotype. The CDR3, as DNA: TGCAGCGTTGAAGTGGGATTCCGCGTAGTAGATGAGCAGTTCTTC. Encoded protein: CSVEVGFRVVDEQFF. V is TRBV29-1 and J is TRBJ2-1; D gene uncertain. V was trimmed by 1 base and J by 8 bases, leaving 18 bases between them. This CDR3 has 15 residues. The germline gives CDR1 SQVTM, CDR2 ANQGSEA.

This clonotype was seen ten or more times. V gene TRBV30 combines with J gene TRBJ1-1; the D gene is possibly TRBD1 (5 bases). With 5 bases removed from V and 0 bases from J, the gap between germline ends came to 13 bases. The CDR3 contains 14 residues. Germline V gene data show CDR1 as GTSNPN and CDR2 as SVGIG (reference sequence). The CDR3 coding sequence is TGTGCCTGGGCCCGGCGGGGGATGAACACTGAAGCTTTCTTT. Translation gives CAWARRGMNTEAFF.

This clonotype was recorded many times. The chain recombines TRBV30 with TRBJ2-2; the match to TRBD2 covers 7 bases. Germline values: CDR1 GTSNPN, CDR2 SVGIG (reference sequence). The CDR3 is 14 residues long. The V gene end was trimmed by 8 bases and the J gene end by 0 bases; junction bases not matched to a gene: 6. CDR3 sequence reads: CAGAGDTNTGELFF. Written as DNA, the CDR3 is TGTGCCGGGGCGGGAGATACGAACACCGGGGAGCTGTTTTTT. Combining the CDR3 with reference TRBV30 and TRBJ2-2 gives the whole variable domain SQTIHQWPATLVQPVGSPLSLECTVEGTSNPNLYWYRQAAGRGLQLLFYSVGIGQISSEVPQNLSASRPQDRQFILSSKKLLLSDSGFYLCAGAGDTNTGELFFGEGSRLTVL.

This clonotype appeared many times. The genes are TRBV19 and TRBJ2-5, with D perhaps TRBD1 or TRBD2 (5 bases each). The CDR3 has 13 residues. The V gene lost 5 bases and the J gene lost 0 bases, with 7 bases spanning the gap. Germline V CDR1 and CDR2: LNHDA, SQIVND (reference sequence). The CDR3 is CASSGTYQETQYF. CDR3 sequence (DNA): TGTGCCAGTAGTGGGACCTACCAAGAGACCCAGTACTTC.

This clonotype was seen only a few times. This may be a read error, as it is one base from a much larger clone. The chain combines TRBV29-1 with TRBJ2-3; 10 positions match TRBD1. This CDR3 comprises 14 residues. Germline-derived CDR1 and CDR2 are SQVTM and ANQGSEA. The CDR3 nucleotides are TGCACCTACAGACAGGGGGCGAGTACAGATACGCAGTATTTT. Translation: CTYRQGASTDTQYF.

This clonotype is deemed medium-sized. CDR3 residues: CASSGQGTDTQYF. In DNA, the CDR3 is TGTGCCAGCAGCGGCCAGGGAACAGATACGCAGTATTTT. J is TRBJ2-3 and V is TRBV7-2; maybe TRBD1 (5 bases). V was cut by 5 bases and J by 3 bases, with 9 bases left in between. CDR1 and CDR2 from the germline V gene are SGHTA and FQGNSA. The CDR3 loop spans 13 amino acids.

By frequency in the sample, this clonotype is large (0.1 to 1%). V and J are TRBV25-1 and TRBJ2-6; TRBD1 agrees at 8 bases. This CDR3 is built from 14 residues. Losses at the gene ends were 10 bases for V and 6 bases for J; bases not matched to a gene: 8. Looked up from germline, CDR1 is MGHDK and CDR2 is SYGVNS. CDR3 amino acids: CATGTGPEANVLTF. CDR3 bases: TGTGCCACCGGGACAGGACCTGAGGCCAACGTCCTGACTTTC.

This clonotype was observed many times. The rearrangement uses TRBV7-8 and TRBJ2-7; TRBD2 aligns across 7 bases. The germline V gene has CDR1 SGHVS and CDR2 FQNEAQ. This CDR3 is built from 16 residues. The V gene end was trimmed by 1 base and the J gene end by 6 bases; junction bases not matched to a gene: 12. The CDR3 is CASSLVGASGEGEQYF. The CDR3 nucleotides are TGTGCCAGCAGCTTAGTAGGGGCTAGCGGAGAGGGCGAGCAGTACTTC. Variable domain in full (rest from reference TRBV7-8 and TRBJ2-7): GAGVSQSPRYKVAKRGQDVALRCDPISGHVSLFWYQQALGQGPEFLTYFQNEAQLDKSGLPSDRFFAERPEGSVSTLKIQRTQQEDSAVYLCASSLVGASGEGEQYFGPGTRLTVT.

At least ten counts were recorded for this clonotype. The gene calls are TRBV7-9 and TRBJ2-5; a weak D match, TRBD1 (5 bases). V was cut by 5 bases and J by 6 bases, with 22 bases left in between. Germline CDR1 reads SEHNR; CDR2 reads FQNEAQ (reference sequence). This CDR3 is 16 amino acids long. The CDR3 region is CASSPVVGHAGKTQYF. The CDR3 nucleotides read TGTGCCAGCAGCCCCGTAGTCGGACACGCTGGAAAGACCCAGTACTTC. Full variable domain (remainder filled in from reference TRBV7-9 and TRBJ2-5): DTGVSQNPRHKITKRGQNVTFRCDPISEHNRLYWYRQTLGQGPEFLTYFQNEAQLEKSRLLSDRFSAERPKGSFSTLEIQRTEQGDSAMYLCASSPVVGHAGKTQYFGPGTRLLVL.

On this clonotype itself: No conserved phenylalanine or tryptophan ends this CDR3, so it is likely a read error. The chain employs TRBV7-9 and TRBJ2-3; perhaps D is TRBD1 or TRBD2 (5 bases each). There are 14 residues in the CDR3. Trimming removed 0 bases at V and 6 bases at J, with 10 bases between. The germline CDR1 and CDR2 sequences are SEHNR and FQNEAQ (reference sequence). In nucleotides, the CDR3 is TGTGCCAGCAGCTTAGCGGGGACGACGGATACGCAGTATGGG. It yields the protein CASSLAGTTDTQYG.

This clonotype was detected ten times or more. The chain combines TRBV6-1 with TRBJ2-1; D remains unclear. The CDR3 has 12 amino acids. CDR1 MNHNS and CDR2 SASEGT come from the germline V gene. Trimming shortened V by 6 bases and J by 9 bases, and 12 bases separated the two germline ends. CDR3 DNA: TGTGCCAGCAGGGCCGAATCACGTGAGCAGTTCTTC. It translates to CASRAESREQFF.

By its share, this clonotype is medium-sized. The CDR3 coding sequence is TGTGCCATCAGTGGGACAGGGAACACTGAAGCTTTCTTT. This gives the protein CAISGTGNTEAFF. This chain uses TRBV10-3 with TRBJ1-1; 7 bases are shared with TRBD1. Per germline, CDR1 ENHRY and CDR2 SYGVKD. The CDR3 consists of 13 residues. With V trimmed by 4 bases and J by 1 base, 0 bases remained unmatched.

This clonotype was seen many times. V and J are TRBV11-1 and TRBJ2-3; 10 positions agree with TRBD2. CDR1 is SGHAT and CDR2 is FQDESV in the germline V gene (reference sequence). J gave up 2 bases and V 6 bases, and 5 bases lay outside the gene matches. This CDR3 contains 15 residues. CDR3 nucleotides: TGTGCCAGCAGGAAGCTAGCGGGGGACACAGATACGCAGTATTTT. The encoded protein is CASRKLAGDTDTQYF.